The following is a T cell receptor beta chain sequence with its context. The sample originates from a study of OX40 agonist ivuxolimab in advanced cancers. The germline V gene encodes CDR1 SQVTM and CDR2 ANQGSEA. The CDR3 is 12 residues long. Trimming left V 4 bases short and J 2 bases short, with 9 bases between. Measured with immunoSEQ multiplex PCR; TCRdb has only the in-frame clones, and not every one. This sample has about 100,000 clones, with approximately 94% found just once. The chain recombines TRBV29-1 with TRBJ2-7; D remains ambiguous. The clonotype originates from an adult with an advanced solid tumor such as melanoma, head and neck, liver or kidney cancer. Sequenced material: CD4+ or CD8+ T cells sorted from blood, taken in a trial of the OX40 agonist ivuxolimab. The CDR3 nucleotides are TGCAGCGTTGTTGGCGGAACCTACGAGCAGTACTTC. Translating gives CSVVGGTYEQYF.